The entry below gives a single TCR beta chain sequence along with its context. What it recognizes is unknown. Blood sampling took place at baseline, cycle 4 day 1, and cycle 7 day 1. The data were taken from a study of OX40 agonist ivuxolimab in advanced cancers. Whole-study results and caveats: Low normalized T-cell clonal expansion also characterized some of the nonresponders. Dosing at 0.1 to 3.0 mg/kg was accompanied by clonal expansion of CD4+ and CD8+ blood T cells by week 6.

Sequencing used immunoSEQ multiplex PCR; TCRdb keeps in-frame clones, though not all of them. The sample shows about 34,000 clones, roughly 80% of them seen only once. V dropped 5 bases and J dropped 2 bases, with 11 bases sitting between them. The CDR3 has 14 residues. Germline CDR1 reads SGHTA; CDR2 reads FQGNSA. The sample here was CD4+ or CD8+ T cells sorted from blood, taken in a trial of the OX40 agonist ivuxolimab. The clonotype originates from an adult with an advanced solid tumor such as melanoma, head and neck, liver or kidney cancer. The chain uses TRBV7-2 and TRBJ2-3; a possible D gene is TRBD2 (5 bases). As DNA, the CDR3 is TGTGCCAGCAGCGTCCAGCGGCACACAGATACGCAGTATTTT. It translates to CASSVQRHTDTQYF.